Described below is a single T cell receptor (beta chain) sequence and its context. The antigen this receptor binds is unknown. TCR repertoires were obtained from some eleven juvenile idiopathic arthritis patients with active disease who had not reached inactive disease, of whom 3 were polyarticular and 8 were oligoarticular. The TCR-sequenced patients had a median age of about 12 years (range about 2.1-25) and median disease duration of approximately seven years (range 0.2-19.1). The samples used for TCR repertoire analysis were collected at two centres in Italy. Peripheral blood mononuclear cells were isolated using a Histopaque-1077 density gradient and were cryopreserved in around 90% FCS with around 10% DMSO. The data are from a study of synovial regulatory T cells in juvenile arthritis (dated by TCRdb to about 2015). In the study overall: Among sequenced patients, three were therapy-naive, one received methotrexate plus infliximab, 6 or 7 received methotrexate, and one had no treatment information. TCR repertoire comparisons included Treg and Teff subsets from about eleven JIA patients with active disease. Although effector T cell subsets in the cohort were also sequenced for comparisons, the Treg dataset on its own covers only blood and synovial fluid Treg cells. The study compared TCRbeta CDR3 repertoires of blood iaTreg cells, other blood Treg cells and synovial fluid Treg cells from matched patient samples. The research as a whole found: iaTreg TCR repertoires were found to be largely private across patients and to partially overlap with synovial Teff and blood CPL repertoires. Blood iaTreg cells showed lower TCR diversity than other blood Treg cells, consistent with antigen-driven expansion. More CDR3 sequences were shared by synovial Treg cells with iaTreg cells than with other blood Treg cells, and a closer relation was confirmed by Chao-Jaccard similarity.

The CDR3, from cysteine to phenylalanine, totals 13 residues. Only the protein sequence is given. CDR1 and CDR2 are read off the germline V gene as SGHDN and FVKESK. Preparation of the library involved the immunoSEQ multiplex PCR assay. TCRbeta CDR3 sequencing was carried out by Adaptive Biotechnologies. Under the source paper's analysis protocol: Repertoire similarity was assessed using the Chao-modified Jaccard index and the median clonotype overlap from 200 random subsamples at equal sample size. Similarity analyses used either productive nucleotide sequences or in silico-translated amino acid sequences. To compare repertoires, the researchers applied hierarchical clustering with single linkage as well as t-SNE, based on Chao-modified Jaccard distances. Repertoire diversity was quantified with the Renyi index, after sample size normalisation, across a range of alpha values. The source is immuneACCESS, and TCRdb retained only in-frame sequences with V and J called. Part of the clones is not carried over; for the studies checked, unresolved V genes explain less than half of this, and the remainder is unexplained. Clone size and the V and J calls come from that table; the DNA yielded D and trimming. This sample's table carries 7,500 to 10,000 clones. About 0.74% of the sample is taken by the ten largest.

Sequenced sample: Treg cells from blood. The label giving this sample's cell subset or site can be read as: remaining (HLA-DR-negative) circulating blood Treg cells. The V and J genes are TRBV14 and TRBJ1-6. The origin of this receptor is a donor between 2 and 35 years old with juvenile idiopathic arthritis. The CDR3 here reads CASSPDGNSPLHF.